This T cell receptor beta chain was sequenced in a study of OX40 agonist ivuxolimab in advanced cancers. General study points: Expanded peripheral T cells had an undetermined antigen specificity.

Measured with immunoSEQ multiplex PCR; TCRdb has only the in-frame clones, and not every one. The sample holds 68,000 or so clones, 70% to 85% seen once. This clone was seen only a few times. Antigen: not known. This receptor was identified in an adult with an advanced solid tumor such as melanoma, head and neck, liver or kidney cancer. The sample consisted of CD4+ or CD8+ T cells sorted from blood, taken in a trial of the OX40 agonist ivuxolimab.

CDR3 loop: CASSYWQDTEAFF. DNA of the CDR3: TGTGCCAGCAGTTACTGGCAGGACACTGAAGCTTTCTTT. V usage is TRBV6-5 and J usage is TRBJ1-1; unclear D gene. Trimming stripped 1 base from V and 3 bases from J, with 6 bases between. CDR1 is MNHEY, CDR2 SVGAGI, per germline. The CDR3 covers 13 residues.